The source of this T cell receptor beta chain is a study of blood T cell repertoires in COVID-19 (dated by TCRdb to about 2020). Background on the whole study: Samples from collaborators originated in the United States, Italy and Spain and spanned both the acute and convalescent phases of COVID-19. The prospective study material was composed of cDNA or gDNA derived from T cells, B-cell-depleted T cells, or PBMCs. The dataset comprised deeply sampled blood TCRbeta repertoires from subjects exposed to, actively infected with, or recovered from COVID-19. The repertoires were released in a freely available public database meant as a resource for research on the immune response to SARS-CoV-2. Samples were obtained from the ongoing ImmuneRACE study (first 160 participants) and from 1,000 to 1,500 subjects provided by 6 global collaborators. The sample metadata nearly always contained a de-identified subject ID, COVID-19 status, age in years and sex. HLA class I and class II types, where available, came from metadata supplied by the sample provider rather than from assay-based typing.

At one collaborating source in Seattle, patients were enrolled during active infection and were followed longitudinally through the course of disease. The collaborating institutions used their own protocols to collect whole blood in K2EDTA tubes. For TCRbeta analysis, collaborators shipped samples in one of three forms: frozen whole blood, isolated PBMCs, or DNA extracted from either of those sample types. TCRbeta CDR3 regions were amplified from genomic DNA using the immunoSEQ Assay, a bias-controlled multiplex PCR. Processing in the source paper ran as follows. The number of nucleated cells in each sample was estimated by amplification of reference gene primers within the assay. To quantify the absolute abundance of each unique TCRbeta CDR3 rearrangement, sequence reads were collapsed and filtered. For each sample, productive Simpson clonality was calculated as the square root of Simpson's diversity index over productive rearrangements. The source is immuneACCESS, and TCRdb retained only in-frame sequences with V and J called. Part of the clones is not carried over; for the studies checked, unresolved V genes explain less than half of this, and the remainder is unexplained. That table gives V, J and clone size, and the DNA gave D and trimming. The sample table shows 150,000 or so clones, and 85% to 90% are seen once. Jointly, the top ten make up 13% of the sample.

General study outcomes and caveats: The amount of clinical and demographic metadata varied by source and participant and was provided uncurated.

V sheds 4 bases and J sheds 6 bases, leaving 22 bases between their ends. The CDR3 runs 16 residues from the cysteine to the phenylalanine. Only the CDR3 DNA is retained, 48 bases long and in frame from the first base. Looking up the germline V gene yields CDR1 SGHDN and CDR2 FVKESK. Concerning this clone itself: Its antigen remains unidentified. No much larger clone is present one base from it, and per-base qualities are unavailable.

The source material was peripheral blood. The rearranged chain carries TRBV14 and TRBJ2-7, with no confidently assigned D gene. The clonotype was recovered from a man between 18 and 35 years old with COVID-19, enrolled during active disease. The nucleotide sequence reads as follows: TGTGCCAGCAGCCGCCTCCCTGGCGGCCTAAGCCTCGAGCAGTACTTC. This is translated as CASSRLPGGLSLEQYF. The CDR3 plus the reference TRBV14 and TRBJ2-7 genes for the other parts give the full variable domain: EAGVTQFPSHSVIEKGQTVTLRCDPISGHDNLYWYRRVMGKEIKFLLHFVKESKQDESGMPNNRFLAERTGGTYSTLKVQPAELEDSGVYFCASSRLPGGLSLEQYFGPGTRLTVT.